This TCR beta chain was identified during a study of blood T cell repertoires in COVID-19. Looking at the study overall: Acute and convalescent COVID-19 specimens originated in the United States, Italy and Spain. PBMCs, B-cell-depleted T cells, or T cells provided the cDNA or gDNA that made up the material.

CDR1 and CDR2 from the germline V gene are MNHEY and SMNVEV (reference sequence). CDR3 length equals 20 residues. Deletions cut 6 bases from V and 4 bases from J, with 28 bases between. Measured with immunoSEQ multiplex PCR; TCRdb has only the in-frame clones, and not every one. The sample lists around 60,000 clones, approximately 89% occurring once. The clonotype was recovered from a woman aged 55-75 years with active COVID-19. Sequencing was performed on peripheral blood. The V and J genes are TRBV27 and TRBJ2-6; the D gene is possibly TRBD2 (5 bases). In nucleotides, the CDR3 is TGTGCCAGCAGCAAAAACCCCCCACGAGGGTTCCAGGTGGGGGCCAACGTCCTGACTTTC. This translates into CASSKNPPRGFQVGANVLTF.